This T cell receptor beta chain was captured by sequencing in a study of T-cell memory formation after mild COVID-19. TCRdb reprocessed the 5' RACE reads via MiXCR and lists one record per CDR3 protein. The sample carries 470,000 or so distinct CDR3 sequences, approximately 20% recorded once. Study-wide points: The study found balanced CD4/CD8 in clones contracting day 15 to 85 and a CD4+ lean in later expanders.

This clonotype has just a few counts. The antigen is undetermined. CDR3 length: 16 residues. Trimming stripped 4 bases from V and 8 bases from J, with 23 bases between. The V gene's germline CDR1 is SGHDN and CDR2 FVKESK. This TCR was sampled from an adult woman who had mild COVID-19 (a few samples of this study predate the infection). Cell type and time point are not known. The sequencing input was PBMCs or a T cell subset sorted from them (not recorded which). V is TRBV14 and J is TRBJ1-1, with D possibly matching TRBD1 (5 bases). CDR3 DNA: TGTGCCAGCAGCCGAGGTCTCGGGACCGTGGTCACGGAAGCTTTCTTT. Protein: CASSRGLGTVVTEAFF.